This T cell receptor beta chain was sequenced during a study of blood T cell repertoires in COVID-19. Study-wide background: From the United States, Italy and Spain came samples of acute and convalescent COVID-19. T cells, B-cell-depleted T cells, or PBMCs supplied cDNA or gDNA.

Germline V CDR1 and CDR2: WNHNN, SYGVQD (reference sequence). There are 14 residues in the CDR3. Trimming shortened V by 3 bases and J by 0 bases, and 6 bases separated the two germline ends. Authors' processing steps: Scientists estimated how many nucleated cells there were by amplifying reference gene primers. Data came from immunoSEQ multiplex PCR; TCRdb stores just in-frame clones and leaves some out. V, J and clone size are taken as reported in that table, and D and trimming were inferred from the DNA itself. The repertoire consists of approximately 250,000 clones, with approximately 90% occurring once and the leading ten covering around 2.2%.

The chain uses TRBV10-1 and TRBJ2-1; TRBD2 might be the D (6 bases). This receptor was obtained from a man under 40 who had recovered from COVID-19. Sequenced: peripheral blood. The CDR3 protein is CASSDGSSYNEQFF. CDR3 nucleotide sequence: TGCGCCAGCAGTGACGGGAGCTCCTACAATGAGCAGTTCTTC.